A single sample is the source of the 17 T cell receptor beta chains below, sequenced in a study of cytomegalovirus exposure and HLA in healthy donors. Researchers ran the PCR with 60 Vbeta and 13 Jbeta primers. The protocol was immunoSEQ multiplex PCR, while the TCRdb copy is restricted to in-frame clones and leaves out a portion. The sample yields roughly 200,000 clones, about 9% seen once. Sequencing was done on a sample of PBMCs. These receptors were taken from a woman between 25 and 40 years old in good health and CMV-seropositive.

This clone was seen only a few times. This sequence joins TRBV20-1 and TRBJ2-1; 7 bases match TRBD1. This CDR3 contains 11 residues. J was trimmed by 10 bases and V by 4 bases; bases with no gene match: 4. CDR1 DFQATT and CDR2 SNEGSKA come from the germline V gene (reference sequence). CDR3 nucleotide sequence: TGCAGTGCTAAGACAGGGTACGAGCAGTTCTTC. Amino acids: CSAKTGYEQFF.

V gene TRBV19 combines with J gene TRBJ1-1, with 7 bases that match TRBD1. This CDR3 is 16 amino acids long. V lost 8 bases to trimming and J lost 0 bases; unmatched junction nucleotides: 12. CDR1 is LNHDA, CDR2 SQIVND, per germline (reference sequence). The CDR3: CASSGTAFYLNTEAFF. In DNA, the CDR3 is TGTGCCAGTTCAGGGACAGCTTTTTATTTGAACACTGAAGCTTTCTTT.

This clone appeared a few times. The J gene is TRBJ2-1, the V gene TRBV6-5, with 10 bases aligning to TRBD2. Trimming cost V 10 bases and J 3 bases; bases outside gene matches: 9. CDR3 length equals 15 residues. The V gene's germline CDR1 is MNHEY and CDR2 SVGAGI. CDR3 sequence (DNA): TGTGCCACCAAGAGGAAGCGGGAGGGCTACAATGAGCAGTTCTTC. As protein: CATKRKREGYNEQFF.

This chain uses TRBV11-2 with TRBJ1-2; 8 bases map to TRBD1. The CDR3 extends over 14 amino acids. V trimming: 0 bases; J trimming: 8 bases; junction bases outside the gene matches: 5. In germline, CDR1 is SGHAT, CDR2 FQNNGV. CDR3 in amino acids: CASSLEAGGAGYTF. Here the CDR3 DNA reads TGTGCCAGCAGCTTAGAAGCAGGGGGCGCAGGCTACACCTTC.

This clone was found a few times. The chain employs TRBV10-1 and TRBJ2-3; a weak D match, TRBD2 (5 bases). CDR3 length equals 13 residues. The V and J ends lost 3 bases and 4 bases respectively, with 8 bases between them. From germline, CDR1 is WNHNN and CDR2 SYGVQD (reference sequence). CDR3 in DNA: TGCGCCAGCAGTGATCCGGAGGCAGATACGCAGTATTTT. It translates to CASSDPEADTQYF.

The V gene is TRBV13, the J gene TRBJ2-1; unclear D gene. CDR1 and CDR2 from the germline V gene are PRHDT and FYEKMQ (reference sequence). The CDR3 has 15 amino acids. Trimming left V 2 bases short and J 0 bases short, with 8 bases between. CDR3 loop: CASSLMPGSYNEQFF. In nucleotides, the CDR3 is TGTGCCAGCAGCTTAATGCCGGGCTCCTACAATGAGCAGTTCTTC.

This clone was seen only a few times. The chain couples TRBV2 to TRBJ1-1; 11 bases match TRBD1. The CDR3 spans 15 residues. Per the germline V gene, CDR1 is SNHLY and CDR2 is FYNNEI. V dropped 4 bases and J dropped 3; count of bases not matched to a gene: 4. The CDR3 loop is CASSGSGQGDTEAFF. The CDR3 DNA is TGTGCCAGCAGTGGGTCGGGACAGGGGGACACTGAAGCTTTCTTT.

The V gene is TRBV19, the J gene TRBJ2-1, with D possibly being TRBD1 (5 bases). CDR1 LNHDA and CDR2 SQIVND come from the germline V gene (reference sequence). Deletions cut 2 bases from V and 0 bases from J, with 14 bases between. The CDR3 contains 17 residues. CDR3 bases: TGTGCCAGTAGTATAAATATTGGGGCCTCCTCCTACAATGAGCAGTTCTTC. Its translation: CASSINIGASSYNEQFF.

This clone was seen only a few times. The J gene is TRBJ2-1, the V gene TRBV6-5, with 12 positions matching TRBD2. From germline, CDR1 is MNHEY and CDR2 SVGAGI. Trimming removed 4 bases from V and 6 bases from J; junction bases left unmatched: 7. There are 16 residues in the CDR3. CDR3 residues: CASSFLAGGRGNEQFF. The CDR3 nucleotides are TGTGCCAGCAGTTTCCTAGCGGGAGGGCGGGGCAATGAGCAGTTCTTC.

The CDR3 DNA sequence: TGCGCCAGCAGCACCCAGGGAGGAGGGTACAATGAGCAGTTCTTC. This codes for CASSTQGGGYNEQFF. The rearrangement links TRBV5-1 to TRBJ2-1; weak D call: TRBD2 (6 bases). Trimming cost V 4 bases and J 4 bases, with 15 bases left between them. Germline V gives CDR1 SGHRS, CDR2 YFSETQ. This CDR3 is built from 15 residues. Filled out from reference TRBV5-1 and TRBJ2-1, the complete variable domain reads KAGVTQTPRYLIKTRGQQVTLSCSPISGHRSVSWYQQTPGQGLQFLFEYFSETQRNKGNFPGRFSGRQFSNSRSEMNVSTLELGDSALYLCASSTQGGGYNEQFFGPGTRLTVL.

The table lists this clone with a few counts. This sequence joins TRBV25-1 and TRBJ2-1; TRBD2 matches 9 bases. V lost 2 bases, J lost 7 bases, and 9 bases stayed unmatched. Germline lookup yields CDR1 MGHDK and CDR2 SYGVNS. The CDR3 contains 16 residues. CDR3 amino acids: CASSEAGSGSLNEQFF. In DNA form, the CDR3 reads TGTGCCAGCAGTGAAGCAGGTAGCGGGAGTCTAAATGAGCAGTTCTTC.

This clone appeared a few times. V and J are TRBV5-1 and TRBJ2-7; 8 positions agree with TRBD1. The length of the CDR3 is 15 residues. V lost 4 bases to trimming and J lost 0 bases; unmatched junction nucleotides: 6. From germline, CDR1 is SGHRS and CDR2 YFSETQ. CDR3 loop: CASSTRGPSSYEQYF. The CDR3 DNA is TGCGCCAGCAGCACCAGGGGGCCAAGCTCCTACGAGCAGTACTTC.

V usage is TRBV12-5 and J usage is TRBJ2-1; the match to TRBD2 covers 13 bases. The CDR3 has 14 residues. CDR1 and CDR2 (germline): LGHNT, FRNRAP. Trimming at V came to 5 bases and at J to 9 bases, leaving 4 bases not matched to a gene. The CDR3 protein is CASGMTSGRPEQFF. In DNA form, the CDR3 reads TGTGCTAGTGGTATGACTAGCGGGAGGCCTGAGCAGTTCTTC.

A few counts support this clone. The J gene is TRBJ1-2, the V gene TRBV9; D not certain. The length of the CDR3 is 15 residues. The V and J ends lost 0 bases and 4 bases respectively, with 13 bases between them. CDR1 is SGDLS, CDR2 YYNGEE, per germline. Written as DNA, the CDR3 is TGTGCCAGCAGCGTAGCAGGACTTATCCCCTATGGCTACACCTTC. It encodes CASSVAGLIPYGYTF.

This clone was picked up a small number of times. The chain employs TRBV6-6 and TRBJ1-2, with 9 bases that match TRBD1. In germline, CDR1 is MNHNY, CDR2 SVGAGI (reference sequence). V shed 8 bases and J 0 bases; nucleotides not matched to a gene: 7. The CDR3 loop spans 15 amino acids. The DNA for the CDR3 is TGTGCCAGCGTTCCGGGACAGGGAGCTAACTATGGCTACACCTTC. Protein sequence: CASVPGQGANYGYTF.

V is TRBV6-1 and J is TRBJ2-7, with D uncertain. Trimming pared 1 base from V and 3 bases from J, leaving 10 bases between. Germline-derived CDR1 and CDR2 are MNHNS and SASEGT. This CDR3 is built from 14 residues. The chain's CDR3 is CASSEGRWIYEQYF. The DNA of the CDR3 is TGTGCCAGCAGTGAAGGGCGGTGGATCTACGAGCAGTACTTC.

This clone was observed a handful of times. The chain couples TRBV7-2 to TRBJ2-7, with 7 bases matching TRBD2. Trimming took 5 bases from V and 7 from J; bases not matched to a gene: 8. CDR1 and CDR2 (germline): SGHTA, FQGNSA. CDR3 length: 13 amino acids. CDR3 sequence reads: CASSTRRGEEQYF. DNA of the CDR3: TGTGCCAGCAGCACCCGACGGGGGGAGGAGCAGTACTTC.